This T cell receptor (beta chain) was obtained from a study of blood T cell repertoires in COVID-19. Study-wide context: The samples span acute and convalescent COVID-19 from the United States, Italy and Spain. T cells, B-cell-depleted T cells, or PBMCs provided the cDNA or gDNA that served as material.

Original handling: Estimation of nucleated cell counts was performed using reference gene primer amplification. TCRdb's copy holds only in-frame clones and misses some; the assay was immunoSEQ multiplex PCR. The V and J calls and clone size are taken from that table; D and trimming were inferred from the DNA. In the table there are about 230,000 clones, roughly 88% of which are singletons. V was pared by 2 bases and J by 2 bases, with 18 bases between. CDR1 and CDR2 from the germline V gene are KGHSY and FQNENV. This CDR3 spans 17 amino acids. The sequencing sample was made of peripheral blood. The V gene is TRBV16, the J gene TRBJ2-5, with D possibly being TRBD2 (5 bases). The source is a woman aged 40 to 49 who had recovered from COVID-19. This CDR3 is CASSQQNPGLVQETQYF. The CDR3 DNA reads TGTGCCAGCAGCCAACAAAACCCAGGACTCGTTCAAGAGACCCAGTACTTC.